The present TCR beta chain was sequenced within a study of OX40 agonist ivuxolimab in advanced cancers. Study in general: Patients received the agonistic anti-OX40 (CD134) antibody ivuxolimab. Enrollees could have had prior anti-PD-1, anti-PD-L1 or anti-CTLA-4 therapy, which more than 30% had received. Study results and caveats: Antigens targeted by the expanded peripheral T cells were not determined.

Repertoires were generated with immunoSEQ multiplex PCR, while TCRdb's copy carries only in-frame clones and drops some. The sample lists about 62,000 clones, 85% seen once, with over 3.5% in the top ten. Per germline, CDR1 MDHEN and CDR2 SYDVKM. CDR3 length: 15 residues. The J segment lost 3 bases and the V segment lost 6 bases, leaving 9 bases of the junction unmatched. With respect to this clone: As yet, its antigen is unknown.

The source material was CD4+ or CD8+ T cells sorted from blood, sampled in a trial of the OX40 agonist ivuxolimab. The receptor was isolated from an adult with an advanced solid tumor such as melanoma, head and neck, liver or kidney cancer. The chain links TRBV28 to TRBJ2-7, with 9 bases identical to TRBD2. The CDR3 loop is CASRSPGTSSYEQYF. The CDR3 nucleotides are TGTGCCAGCAGAAGTCCCGGGACTAGCAGCTACGAGCAGTACTTC.